Here is one T cell receptor (beta chain) with its context. Its antigen is undetermined. The sample belongs to a study of monozygotic twins with cystic fibrosis. Trimming removed 3 bases at V and 8 bases at J, with 17 bases between. Germline CDR1 reads SGHDT; CDR2 reads YYEEEE. This CDR3 is built from 14 residues. Study-level results: Co-twins had the most similar V usage for 13 of 16 pairs, J for 8. Age, concordance and disease severity did not associate with shared CDR3 numbers.

Here immunoSEQ multiplex PCR was the method, and the copy in TCRdb shows in-frame clones only, minus some. The table has roughly 32,000 clones, roughly 97% seen once. The sample consisted of blood. The rearrangement uses TRBV5-6 and TRBJ1-1, with a weak D call TRBD1 (5 bases). This TCR was sampled from a girl aged 2-10 years with cystic fibrosis. The CDR3 sequence: CASSWDGRLSEAFF. CDR3 coding DNA: TGTGCCAGCAGCTGGGACGGCCGATTGAGCGAAGCTTTCTTT.